This is a list of T cell receptor beta chains from one sample in a study of OX40 agonist ivuxolimab in advanced cancers. The data were produced by immunoSEQ multiplex PCR, yet TCRdb's version contains in-frame clones alone and is incomplete. The data contain roughly 67,000 clones, 92% of them singletons. The sequenced sample was CD4+ or CD8+ T cells sorted from blood, obtained in a trial of the OX40 agonist ivuxolimab. The receptors shown here come from an adult with an advanced solid tumor such as melanoma, head and neck, liver or kidney cancer. Each CDR3 is given with its conserved first and last residue. Each record gives: clone size, D gene, V gene, J gene, CDR3 DNA, CDR3 protein. The D gene is left open where the match is weak. Clone size is shown for a subset of rows, as once, few, many or a class of expanded clone.

abundance: .
d_gene: TRBD1
v_gene: TRBV7-9
j_gene: TRBJ2-7
CDR3nt: TGTGCCAGCGCCGGGACAGGGGGTAACGAGCAGTACTTC
CDR3aa: CASAGTGGNEQYF

abundance: .
d_gene: TRBD2
v_gene: TRBV5-1
j_gene: TRBJ2-5
CDR3nt: TGCGCCAGCAGCTTGGTGACTAGCGTTTTGGAGACCCAGTACTTC
CDR3aa: CASSLVTSVLETQYF

abundance: once
d_gene: .
v_gene: TRBV29-1
j_gene: TRBJ2-1
CDR3nt: TGCAGCGTTAGAGGTGGGGGGGCGAACTATGAGCAGTTCTTC
CDR3aa: CSVRGGGANYEQFF

abundance: .
d_gene: TRBD1
v_gene: TRBV4-1
j_gene: TRBJ2-1
CDR3nt: TGCGCCAGCAGCCAAGATGAGGGGGCGGTATGGAATGAGCAGTTCTTC
CDR3aa: CASSQDEGAVWNEQFF

abundance: .
d_gene: .
v_gene: TRBV5-1
j_gene: TRBJ2-4
CDR3nt: TGCGCCAGCAGCTTGACGGGGGACAACCTAGCCAAAAACATTCAGTACTTC
CDR3aa: CASSLTGDNLAKNIQYF

abundance: .
d_gene: TRBD2
v_gene: TRBV6-4
j_gene: TRBJ2-3
CDR3nt: TGTGCCAGCAGTCAGCTAGCGGGGTCCACAGATACGCAGTATTTT
CDR3aa: CASSQLAGSTDTQYF

abundance: .
d_gene: TRBD2
v_gene: TRBV2
j_gene: TRBJ2-3
CDR3nt: TGTGCCAGCAGGCCCCCGGGACTAGCCCTCGGCACAGATACGCAGTATTTT
CDR3aa: CASRPPGLALGTDTQYF

abundance: few
d_gene: .
v_gene: TRBV19
j_gene: TRBJ1-5
CDR3nt: TGTGCCAGTAGTTGGGCGGCAGGGGAGCGGCAGCCCCAGCATTTT
CDR3aa: CASSWAAGERQPQHF

abundance: .
d_gene: .
v_gene: TRBV13
j_gene: TRBJ2-2
CDR3nt: TGTGCCAGCAGTCCAGGGGCCGGGGAGCTGTTTTTT
CDR3aa: CASSPGAGELFF

abundance: .
d_gene: .
v_gene: TRBV7-9
j_gene: TRBJ2-5
CDR3nt: TGTGCCAGCATCTTAAATTGGCGGGAAGAGACCCAGTACTTC
CDR3aa: CASILNWREETQYF

abundance: .
d_gene: .
v_gene: TRBV7-7
j_gene: TRBJ2-5
CDR3nt: TGTGCCAGCAGCTTAGCGTCGGCAGCTCAAGAGACCCAGTACTTC
CDR3aa: CASSLASAAQETQYF

abundance: few
d_gene: .
v_gene: TRBV13
j_gene: TRBJ1-1
CDR3nt: TGTGCCAACAGTAACAGGGAGAACACTGAAGCTTTCTTT
CDR3aa: CANSNRENTEAFF

abundance: .
d_gene: TRBD2
v_gene: TRBV13
j_gene: TRBJ2-3
CDR3nt: TGTGCCAGCAGCTTCTGGCGGGGGGACACAGATACGCAGTATTTT
CDR3aa: CASSFWRGDTDTQYF

abundance: .
d_gene: .
v_gene: TRBV7-9
j_gene: TRBJ2-7
CDR3nt: TGTGCCAGCAGCTTGGGGGACTACGAGCAGTACTTC
CDR3aa: CASSLGDYEQYF

abundance: .
d_gene: .
v_gene: TRBV5-1
j_gene: TRBJ1-1
CDR3nt: TGCGCCAGCAGCCTAAGCGGGGGCACTGAAGCTTTCTTT
CDR3aa: CASSLSGGTEAFF

abundance: .
d_gene: .
v_gene: TRBV4-3
j_gene: TRBJ1-2
CDR3nt: TGCGCCAGCAGCCAATCCCTGGTTAACTATGGCTACACCTTC
CDR3aa: CASSQSLVNYGYTF

abundance: .
d_gene: .
v_gene: TRBV7-6
j_gene: TRBJ2-7
CDR3nt: TGTGCCAGCAGCTTAGCCGGACACCACGAGCAGTACTTC
CDR3aa: CASSLAGHHEQYF

abundance: .
d_gene: .
v_gene: TRBV13
j_gene: TRBJ1-2
CDR3nt: TGTGCCAGCAGCGAGAGTGGGGCTCGAGGGCAGTATTATGGCTACACCTTC
CDR3aa: CASSESGARGQYYGYTF

abundance: .
d_gene: TRBD1
v_gene: TRBV9
j_gene: TRBJ2-3
CDR3nt: TGTGCCAGCAGCGTCCAGGGGGGCACAGATACGCAGTATTTT
CDR3aa: CASSVQGGTDTQYF

abundance: once
d_gene: .
v_gene: TRBV9
j_gene: TRBJ2-3
CDR3nt: TGTGCCAGCAGCGTAGGGGCGGGGAAGGATACGCAGTATTTT
CDR3aa: CASSVGAGKDTQYF

abundance: .
d_gene: TRBD1
v_gene: TRBV13
j_gene: TRBJ2-5
CDR3nt: TGTGCCAGCAGCTTTTCGGGACAGAAAGAGACCCAGTACTTC
CDR3aa: CASSFSGQKETQYF

abundance: .
d_gene: .
v_gene: TRBV5-4
j_gene: TRBJ1-1
CDR3nt: TGTGCCAGCAGCCAAGTGGGGGGGACTGTTGAAGCTTTCTTT
CDR3aa: CASSQVGGTVEAFF

abundance: once
d_gene: TRBD2
v_gene: TRBV5-4
j_gene: TRBJ2-7
CDR3nt: TGTGCCAGCAGCTTGGAGGCGGGGGGCTCCTACGAGCAGTACTTC
CDR3aa: CASSLEAGGSYEQYF